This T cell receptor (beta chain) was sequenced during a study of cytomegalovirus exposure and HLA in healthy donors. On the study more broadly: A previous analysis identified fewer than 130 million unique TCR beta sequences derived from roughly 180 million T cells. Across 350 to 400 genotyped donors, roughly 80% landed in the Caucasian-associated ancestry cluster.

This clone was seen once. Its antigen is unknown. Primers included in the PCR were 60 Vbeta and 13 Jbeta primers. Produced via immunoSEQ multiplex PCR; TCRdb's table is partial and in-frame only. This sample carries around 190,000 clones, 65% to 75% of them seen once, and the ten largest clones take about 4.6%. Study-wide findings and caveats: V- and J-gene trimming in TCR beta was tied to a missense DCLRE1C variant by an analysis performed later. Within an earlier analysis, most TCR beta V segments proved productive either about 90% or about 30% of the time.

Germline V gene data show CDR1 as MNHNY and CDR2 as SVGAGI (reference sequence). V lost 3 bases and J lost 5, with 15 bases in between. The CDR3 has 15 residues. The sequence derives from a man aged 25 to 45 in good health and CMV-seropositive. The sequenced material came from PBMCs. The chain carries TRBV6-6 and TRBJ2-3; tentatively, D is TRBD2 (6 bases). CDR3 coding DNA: TGTGCCAGCAGTTATCTTATATTGGGAGGAGATACGCAGTATTTT. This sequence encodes CASSYLILGGDTQYF.